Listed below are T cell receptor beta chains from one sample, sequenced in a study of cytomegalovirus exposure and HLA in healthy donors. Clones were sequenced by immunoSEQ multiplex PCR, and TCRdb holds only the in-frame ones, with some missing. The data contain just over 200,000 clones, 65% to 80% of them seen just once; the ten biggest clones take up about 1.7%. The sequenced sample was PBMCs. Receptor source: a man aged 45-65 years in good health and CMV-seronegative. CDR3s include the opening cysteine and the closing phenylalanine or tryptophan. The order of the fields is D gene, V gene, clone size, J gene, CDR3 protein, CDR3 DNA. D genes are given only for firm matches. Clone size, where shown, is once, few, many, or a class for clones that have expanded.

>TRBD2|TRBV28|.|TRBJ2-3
CASSLLAGGEHTQYF
TGTGCCAGCAGTTTATTAGCGGGAGGAGAACATACGCAGTATTTT
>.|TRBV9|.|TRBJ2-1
CASSVDGDSLNEQFF
TGTGCCAGCAGCGTAGACGGGGACTCCCTTAATGAGCAGTTCTTC
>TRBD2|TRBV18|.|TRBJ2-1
CASSPTPELAGGVHEQFF
TGTGCCAGCTCACCGACGCCCGAACTAGCGGGAGGGGTGCATGAGCAGTTCTTC
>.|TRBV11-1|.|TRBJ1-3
CASESSGNTIYF
TGTGCCAGCGAGAGCTCTGGAAACACCATATATTTT
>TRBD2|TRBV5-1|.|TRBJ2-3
CASMGLADMPDTQYF
TGCGCCAGTATGGGACTAGCGGACATGCCAGATACGCAGTATTTT
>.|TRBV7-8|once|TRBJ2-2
CASTPRGTNTGELFF
TGTGCCAGCACCCCCCGCGGGACGAACACCGGGGAGCTGTTTTTT
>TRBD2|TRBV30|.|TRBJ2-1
CAWSGTMHNEQFF
TGTGCCTGGAGCGGGACTATGCACAATGAGCAGTTCTTC
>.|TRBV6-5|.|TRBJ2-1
CASSYASNEQFF
TGTGCCAGCAGTTACGCTAGCAATGAGCAGTTCTTC
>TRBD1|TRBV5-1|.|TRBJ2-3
CASSLVGQGASYTDTQYF
TGCGCCAGCAGCTTGGTGGGGCAGGGGGCTTCTTACACAGATACGCAGTATTTT
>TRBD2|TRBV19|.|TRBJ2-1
CASRSSGRSTNEQFF
TGTGCCAGTCGATCTAGCGGGAGGAGTACCAATGAGCAGTTCTTC
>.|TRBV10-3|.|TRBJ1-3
CAINDFSGNTIYF
TGTGCCATCAACGATTTTAGTGGAAACACCATATATTTT
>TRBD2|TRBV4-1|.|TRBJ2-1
CASSQAWGEGSYNEQFF
TGCGCCAGCAGCCAAGCGTGGGGGGAGGGGTCCTACAATGAGCAGTTCTTC
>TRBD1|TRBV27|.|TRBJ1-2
CASSETSPTGAYGYTF
TGTGCCAGCAGCGAAACGTCTCCAACAGGGGCCTATGGCTACACCTTC
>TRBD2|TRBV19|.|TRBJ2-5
CASSRTSGMKETQYF
TGTGCCAGTAGTAGGACTAGCGGGATGAAAGAGACCCAGTACTTC
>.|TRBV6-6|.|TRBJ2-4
CASRRVSGEGKNIQYF
TGTGCCAGCAGGAGAGTTAGTGGTGAGGGCAAAAACATTCAGTACTTC
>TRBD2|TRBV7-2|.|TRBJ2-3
CASSPWEGVVTDTQYF
TGTGCCAGCAGCCCCTGGGAGGGAGTTGTTACAGATACGCAGTATTTT
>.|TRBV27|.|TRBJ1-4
CASRRRGNWQTNEKLFF
TGTGCCAGCAGGCGAAGGGGGAATTGGCAAACTAATGAAAAACTGTTTTTT
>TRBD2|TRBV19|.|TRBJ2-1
CASGTSGGYNEQLF
TGTGCCAGCGGGACTAGCGGGGGCTACAATGAGCAGCTCTTC
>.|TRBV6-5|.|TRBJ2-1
CASSYSRQAQGEQFF
TGTGCCAGCAGTTACTCGAGACAGGCCCAGGGTGAGCAGTTCTTC
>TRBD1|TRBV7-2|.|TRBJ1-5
CASSPKPGGGNQPQHF
TGTGCCAGCAGCCCGAAGCCAGGGGGTGGCAATCAGCCCCAGCATTTT
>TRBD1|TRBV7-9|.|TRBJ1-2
CASTSLGTGGITYGYTF
TGTGCCAGCACCTCTCTTGGGACAGGGGGGATTACCTATGGCTACACCTTC
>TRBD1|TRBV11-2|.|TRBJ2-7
CASSPAGQGKHEQYF
TGTGCCAGCAGCCCCGCGGGACAGGGGAAACACGAGCAGTACTTC
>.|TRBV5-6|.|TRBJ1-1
CASMGGPLNTEAFF
TGTGCCAGCATGGGGGGGCCCTTGAACACTGAAGCTTTCTTT
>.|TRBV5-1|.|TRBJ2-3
CASSLASPTDTQYF
TGCGCCAGCAGCTTGGCTAGCCCTACAGATACGCAGTATTTT
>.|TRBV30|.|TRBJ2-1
CAWGFRAFGEQFF
TGTGCCTGGGGTTTTCGAGCCTTCGGGGAGCAGTTCTTC
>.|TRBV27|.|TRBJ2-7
CASRVAEQYF
TGTGCCAGCAGAGTTGCGGAGCAGTACTTC
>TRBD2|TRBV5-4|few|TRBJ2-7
CASSTYDLAGFYEQYF
TGTGCCAGCAGCACCTACGATCTAGCGGGATTCTACGAGCAGTACTTC
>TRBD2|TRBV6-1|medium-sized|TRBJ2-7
CASSHTSGSVSEQYF
TGTGCCAGCAGTCACACTAGCGGGAGCGTCAGCGAGCAGTACTTC